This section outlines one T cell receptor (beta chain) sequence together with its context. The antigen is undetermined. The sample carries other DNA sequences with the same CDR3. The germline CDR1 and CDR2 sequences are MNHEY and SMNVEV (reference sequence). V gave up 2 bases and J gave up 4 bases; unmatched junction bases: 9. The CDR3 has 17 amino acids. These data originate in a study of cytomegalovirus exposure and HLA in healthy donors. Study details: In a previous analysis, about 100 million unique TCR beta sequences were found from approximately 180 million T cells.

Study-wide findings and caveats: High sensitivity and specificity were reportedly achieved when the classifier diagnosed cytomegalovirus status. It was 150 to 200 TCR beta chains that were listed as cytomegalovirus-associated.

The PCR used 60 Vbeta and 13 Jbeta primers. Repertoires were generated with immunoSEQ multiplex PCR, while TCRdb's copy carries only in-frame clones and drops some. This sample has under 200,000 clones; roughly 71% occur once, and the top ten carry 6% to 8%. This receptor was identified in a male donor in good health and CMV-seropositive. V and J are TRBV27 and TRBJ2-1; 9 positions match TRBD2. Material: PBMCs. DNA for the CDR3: TGTGCCAGCAGTTTAGTGGCTAGCGGGGACCCATACAATGAGCAGTTCTTC. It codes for CASSLVASGDPYNEQFF.